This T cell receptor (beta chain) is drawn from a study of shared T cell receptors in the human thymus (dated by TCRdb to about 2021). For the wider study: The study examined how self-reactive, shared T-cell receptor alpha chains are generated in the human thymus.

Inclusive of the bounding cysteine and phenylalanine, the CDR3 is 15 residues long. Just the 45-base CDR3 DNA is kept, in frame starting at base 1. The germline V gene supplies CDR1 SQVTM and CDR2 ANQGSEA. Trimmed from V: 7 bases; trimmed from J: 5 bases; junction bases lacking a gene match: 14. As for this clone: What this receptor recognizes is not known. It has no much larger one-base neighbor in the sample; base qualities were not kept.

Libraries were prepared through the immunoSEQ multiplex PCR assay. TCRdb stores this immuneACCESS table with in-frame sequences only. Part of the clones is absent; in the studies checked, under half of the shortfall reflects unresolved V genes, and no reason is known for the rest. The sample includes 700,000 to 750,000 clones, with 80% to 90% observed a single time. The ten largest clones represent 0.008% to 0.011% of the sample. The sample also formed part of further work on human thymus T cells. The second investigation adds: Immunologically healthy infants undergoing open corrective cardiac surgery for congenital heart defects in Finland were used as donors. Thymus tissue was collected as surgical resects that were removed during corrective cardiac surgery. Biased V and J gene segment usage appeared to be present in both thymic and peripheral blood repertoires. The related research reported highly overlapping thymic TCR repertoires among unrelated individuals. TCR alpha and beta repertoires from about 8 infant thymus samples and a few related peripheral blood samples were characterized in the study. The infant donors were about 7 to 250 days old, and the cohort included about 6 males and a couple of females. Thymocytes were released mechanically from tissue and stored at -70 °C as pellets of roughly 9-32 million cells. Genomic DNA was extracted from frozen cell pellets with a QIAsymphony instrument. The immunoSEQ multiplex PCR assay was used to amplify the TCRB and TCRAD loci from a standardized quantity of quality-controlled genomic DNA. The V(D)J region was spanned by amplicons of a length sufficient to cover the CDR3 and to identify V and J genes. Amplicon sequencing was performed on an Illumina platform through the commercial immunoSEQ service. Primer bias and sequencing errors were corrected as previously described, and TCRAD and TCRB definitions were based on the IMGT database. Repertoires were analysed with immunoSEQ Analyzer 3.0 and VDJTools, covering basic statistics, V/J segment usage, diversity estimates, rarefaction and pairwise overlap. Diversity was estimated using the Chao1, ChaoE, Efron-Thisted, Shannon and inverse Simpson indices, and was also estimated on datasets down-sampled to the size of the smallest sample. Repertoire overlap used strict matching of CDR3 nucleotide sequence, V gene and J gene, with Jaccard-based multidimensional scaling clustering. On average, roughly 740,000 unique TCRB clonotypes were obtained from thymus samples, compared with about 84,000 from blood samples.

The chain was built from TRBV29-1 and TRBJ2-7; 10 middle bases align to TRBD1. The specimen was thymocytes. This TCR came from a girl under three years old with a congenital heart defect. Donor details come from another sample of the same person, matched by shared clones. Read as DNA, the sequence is TGCAGCGCTGTTCCACCCGGGACAGGGGCAAACGAGCAGTACTTC. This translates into CSAVPPGTGANEQYF.